The 2 T cell receptor beta chains in this list originate from one sample, sequenced in a study of identical twins. TCRdb fed the 5' RACE reads into MiXCR, producing one record per CDR3 protein. The data contain some 1,700,000 distinct CDR3 sequences, about 32% of them singletons. The sample consisted of cord blood. These receptors were taken from a newborn girl in good health.

The chain combines TRBV6-1 with TRBJ2-4; D gene ambiguous. There are 14 residues in the CDR3. V was clipped by 8 bases and J by 0 bases, with 11 bases between them. The V gene's germline CDR1 is MNHNS and CDR2 SASEGT. CDR3 sequence reads: CASGNVIAKNIQYF. The CDR3 DNA sequence: TGTGCCAGCGGAAACGTTATAGCCAAAAACATTCAGTACTTC.

V is TRBV6-1 and J is TRBJ2-7; D is unresolved. V was shortened by 4 bases and J by 4 bases, with 11 bases between the two germline ends. The CDR3 loop spans 13 amino acids. CDR1 and CDR2 (germline): MNHNS, SASEGT. CDR3: CASSASNFYEQYF. For the CDR3, the DNA is TGTGCCAGCAGTGCCAGCAACTTTTACGAGCAGTACTTC.